This TCR beta chain was profiled in a study of T cells after yellow fever vaccination. MiXCR, applied by TCRdb to the 5' RACE reads, yields one record per CDR3 protein. The data hold about 74,000 distinct CDR3 sequences, with roughly 6.9% observed a single time. Details on this clonotype: Its cognate antigen is unknown.

The study's findings and limits: On re-exposure, the response was weaker but peaked faster, at day 5 versus 15. Any FACS-sorted repertoire could hold abundant clonotypes that contaminate it from the bulk population.

Material: CD8+ T cells sorted from PBMCs, obtained 4 to 5 days after the first yellow fever vaccination. The source of this sequence is a man between 18 and 35 years old who received the YFV17D yellow fever vaccine.

The DNA of the CDR3 is TGCAGTGCTAAGACTACAGGGGGCCAGAGTCAGCCCCAGCATTTT. Its protein is CSAKTTGGQSQPQHF. The rearrangement links TRBV20-1 to TRBJ1-5; TRBD1 agrees at 9 bases. The V gene end was trimmed by 4 bases and the J gene end by 6 bases; junction bases not matched to a gene: 10. Per the germline V gene, CDR1 is DFQATT and CDR2 is SNEGSKA (reference sequence). CDR3 length equals 15 residues.